A selection of T cell receptor beta chains follows, all from one sample in a study of blood T cell repertoires in COVID-19. TCRdb's copy holds only in-frame clones and misses some; the assay was immunoSEQ multiplex PCR. The sample lists approximately 200,000 clones, approximately 88% seen once, with about 3.5% in the top ten. The material sequenced was PBMCs or T cells enriched from blood (not recorded which). Source of these receptors: a woman aged 25 to 39 who had been exposed to COVID-19. CDR3s include the opening cysteine and the closing phenylalanine or tryptophan.

v_call cdr3_aa
TRBV5-6 CASSLADSPNYGYTF
TRBV10-3 CAISDIAQETQYF
TRBV5-1 CASRFGTRNNEQFF
TRBV19 CASSRWGQGTKRNTEAFF
TRBV5-8 CASSPLGLAGVSLYEQYF
TRBV19 CASIGTNRYEQYF
TRBV5-1 CASSLAYRDYEQYF
TRBV20-1 CSASHSNEKLFF
TRBV7-9 CASSLGLQGMSYGYTF
TRBV10-3 CAISGQVNTEAFF
TRBV30 CAWSVNRRTQPQHF
TRBV6-5 CASQQGGSYNEQFF
TRBV3-1/TRBV3-2 CASSQDTTTANYGYTF
TRBV3-1/TRBV3-2 CASSYTSGRADTQYF
TRBV5-1 CASSLAGSGVNTEAFF
TRBV30 CAWTRGSCLEAFF
TRBV28 CATSGRDNEYEQYF
TRBV3-1/TRBV3-2 CASSQGLKAVKDYEQFF
TRBV3-1/TRBV3-2 CASSQDHRAIIRKYYGYTF
TRBV15 CATGREGLTGELFF
TRBV30 CAWSSDTTDTQYF
TRBV28 CASSLAGATYEQYF
TRBV5-1 CASSLGASGYNEQFF
TRBV6-4 CASSDSTSGSTDTQYF
TRBV13 CASSWRAAEAFF
TRBV5-1 CASSRDRKNTEAFF
TRBV30 CAWSVSGGGNTIYF
TRBV13 CASSSWGQGAAGGNEQFF
TRBV6-5 CASRDGTGGEKLFF
TRBV5-1 CASSSQGAGANVLTF
TRBV5-1 CASSLAGSNTGELFF
TRBV5-4 CASSTQGDEAFF
TRBV2 CASRGGIGFF
TRBV20-1 CSASNMASGTKNIQYF
TRBV27 CASSFFQGRDGYTF
TRBV2 CASRGASGRAGLYNEQFF
TRBV28 CASRPSGTVNTEAFF
TRBV20-1 CSARDRGRYTF
TRBV27 CASSPLGQGAYGYTF
TRBV6-5 CASSYSRDNEQFF
TRBV6-5 CASSQGRADTQYF
TRBV11-3 CASSPTSRNEQFF
TRBV19 CASMIAGRAGAEAFF
TRBV27 CASSSDRGGNTEAFF
TRBV7-2 CASSFEGNYGYTF
TRBV7-8 CASSRDRGSGNTIYF
TRBV2 CASSASVPGELFF
TRBV2 CASSEPGQPQHF
TRBV12-5 CASGLISGTSGTRAYNEQFF
TRBV5-1 CASSPRTRNTDTQYF
TRBV5-1 CASSSDTLVMNTEAFF